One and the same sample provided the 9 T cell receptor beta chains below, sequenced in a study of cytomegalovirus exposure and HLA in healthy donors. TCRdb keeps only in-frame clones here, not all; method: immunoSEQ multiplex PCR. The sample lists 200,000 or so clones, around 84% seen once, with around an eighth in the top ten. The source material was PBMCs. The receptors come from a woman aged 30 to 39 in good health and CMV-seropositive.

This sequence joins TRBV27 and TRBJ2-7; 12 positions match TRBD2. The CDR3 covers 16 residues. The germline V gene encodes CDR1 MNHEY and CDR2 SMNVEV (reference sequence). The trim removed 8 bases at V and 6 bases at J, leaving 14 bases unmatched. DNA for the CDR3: TGTGCCAGCGGCCCCCGACTAGCGGGAGACGTCGGCGAGCAGTACTTC. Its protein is CASGPRLAGDVGEQYF.

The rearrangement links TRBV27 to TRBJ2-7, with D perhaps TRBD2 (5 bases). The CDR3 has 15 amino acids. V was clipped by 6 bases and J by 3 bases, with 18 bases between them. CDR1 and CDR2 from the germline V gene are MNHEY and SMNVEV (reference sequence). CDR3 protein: CASSPDASGGYEQYF. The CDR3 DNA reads TGTGCCAGCAGCCCAGACGCCTCAGGAGGCTACGAGCAGTACTTC.

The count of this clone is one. The CDR3 nucleotides read TGTGCCAGCAGCCATTTACTAGCGGGAGACACCTACGAGCAGTACTTC. Translated: CASSHLLAGDTYEQYF. The chain couples TRBV4-2 to TRBJ2-7; TRBD2 matches at 11 bases. Germline V gene sequence: CDR1 LGHNA, CDR2 YNFKEQ. V gave up 3 bases and J gave up 2 bases; unmatched junction bases: 6. The CDR3 runs to 16 residues.

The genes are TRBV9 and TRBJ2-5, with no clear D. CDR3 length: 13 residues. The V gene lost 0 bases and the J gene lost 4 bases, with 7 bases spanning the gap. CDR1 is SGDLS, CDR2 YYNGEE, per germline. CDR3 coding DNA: TGTGCCAGCAGCGTAGGTCGCGGAGAGACCCAGTACTTC. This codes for CASSVGRGETQYF.

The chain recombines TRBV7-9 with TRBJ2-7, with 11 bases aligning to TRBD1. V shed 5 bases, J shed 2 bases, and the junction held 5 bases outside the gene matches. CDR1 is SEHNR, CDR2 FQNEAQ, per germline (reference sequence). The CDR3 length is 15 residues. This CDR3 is CASSHGTGGTYEQYF. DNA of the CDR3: TGTGCCAGCAGCCACGGGACAGGGGGGACCTACGAGCAGTACTTC.

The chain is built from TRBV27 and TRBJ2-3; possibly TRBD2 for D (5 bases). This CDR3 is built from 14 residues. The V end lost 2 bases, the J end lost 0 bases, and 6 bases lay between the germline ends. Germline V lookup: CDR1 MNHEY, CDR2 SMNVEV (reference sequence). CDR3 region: CASSLGRSTDTQYF. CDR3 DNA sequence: TGTGCCAGCAGTTTAGGGAGAAGCACAGATACGCAGTATTTT.

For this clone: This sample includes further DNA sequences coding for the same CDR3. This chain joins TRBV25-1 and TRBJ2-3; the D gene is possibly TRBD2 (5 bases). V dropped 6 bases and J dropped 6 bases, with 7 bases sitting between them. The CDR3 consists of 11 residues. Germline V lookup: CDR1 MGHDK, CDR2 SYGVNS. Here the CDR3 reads CASRRGDTQYF. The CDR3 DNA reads TGTGCCAGCAGGAGAGGGGATACGCAGTATTTT. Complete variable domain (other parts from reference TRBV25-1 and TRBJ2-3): EADIYQTPRYLVIGTGKKITLECSQTMGHDKMYWYQQDPGMELHLIHYSYGVNSTEKGDLSSESTVSRIRTEHFPLTLESARPSHTSQYLCASRRGDTQYFGPGTRLTVL.

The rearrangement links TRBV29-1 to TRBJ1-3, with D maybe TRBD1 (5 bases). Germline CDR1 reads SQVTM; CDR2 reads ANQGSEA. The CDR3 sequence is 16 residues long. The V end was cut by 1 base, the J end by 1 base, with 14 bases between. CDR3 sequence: CSVEVGGEASGNTIYF. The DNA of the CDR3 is TGCAGCGTTGAAGTGGGAGGGGAGGCGTCTGGAAACACCATATATTTT. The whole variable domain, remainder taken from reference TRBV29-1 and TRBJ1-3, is SAVISQKPSRDICQRGTSLTIQCQVDSQVTMMFWYRQQPGQSLTLIATANQGSEATYESGFVIDKFPISRPNLTFSTLTVSNMSPEDSSIYLCSVEVGGEASGNTIYFGEGSWLTVV.

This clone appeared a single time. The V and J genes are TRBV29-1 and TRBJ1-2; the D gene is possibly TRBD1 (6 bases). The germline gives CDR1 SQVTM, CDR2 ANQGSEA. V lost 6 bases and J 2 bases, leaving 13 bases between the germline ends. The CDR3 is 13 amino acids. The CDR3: CSVRAGENYGYTF. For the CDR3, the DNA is TGCAGCGTCCGAGCAGGGGAAAACTATGGCTACACCTTC.